This T cell receptor (beta chain) came from a study of T cell responses to AZD1222 COVID-19 vaccine. Sequenced by immunoSEQ multiplex PCR; TCRdb stores in-frame clones only, minus some. The sample has over 120,000 clones; about 90% are singletons. V gave up 1 base and J gave up 8 bases, with 14 bases separating them. CDR3 length equals 14 residues. CDR1 LGHNA and CDR2 YNFKEQ come from the germline V gene. The sequence derives from an adult who received the AZD1222 COVID-19 vaccine. The chain combines TRBV4-2 with TRBJ1-2; D gene unclear. The starting material was peripheral blood, obtained 28 days after the second AZD1222 dose. Written as DNA, the CDR3 is TGTGCCAGCAGCCAAGCTTCAACAAGGTCAGGCTACACCTTC. Its translation: CASSQASTRSGYTF.